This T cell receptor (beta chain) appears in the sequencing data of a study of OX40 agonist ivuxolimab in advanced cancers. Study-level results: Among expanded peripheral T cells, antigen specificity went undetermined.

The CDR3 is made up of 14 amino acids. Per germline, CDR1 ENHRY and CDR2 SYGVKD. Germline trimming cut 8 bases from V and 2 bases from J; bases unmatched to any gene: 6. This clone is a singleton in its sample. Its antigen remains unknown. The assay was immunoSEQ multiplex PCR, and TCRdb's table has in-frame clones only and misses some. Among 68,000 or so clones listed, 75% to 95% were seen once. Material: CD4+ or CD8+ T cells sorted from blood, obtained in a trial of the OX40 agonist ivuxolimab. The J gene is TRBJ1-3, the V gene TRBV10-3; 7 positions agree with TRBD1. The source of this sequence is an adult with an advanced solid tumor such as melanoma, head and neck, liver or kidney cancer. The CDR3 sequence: CAILTGEAGNTIYF. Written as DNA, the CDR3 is TGTGCCATCCTCACAGGGGAGGCTGGAAACACCATATATTTT.